One sample yielded the 20 T cell receptor beta chains listed below, sequenced in a study of blood T cell repertoires in COVID-19. Profiled with immunoSEQ multiplex PCR; TCRdb holds only in-frame clones, not every one. The sample carries 90,000 to 130,000 clones, around 90% recorded once. Sequenced: peripheral blood. The source of these receptors is a woman in her forties or fifties with acute or convalescent COVID-19.

The chain joins TRBV7-8 to TRBJ2-7; maybe TRBD1 (6 bases). CDR1 and CDR2 (germline): SGHVS, FQNEAQ. Trimming pared 2 bases from V and 2 bases from J, leaving 10 bases between. This CDR3 contains 14 residues. CDR3 DNA: TGTGCCAGCAGCTTACAGGACAGAGCCTACGAGCAGTACTTC. Its protein is CASSLQDRAYEQYF.

The genes are TRBV11-3 and TRBJ2-5; 8 bases are shared with TRBD2. The CDR3 has 16 amino acids. Germline-derived CDR1 and CDR2 are SGHNT and YENEEA. Trimming took 0 bases from V and 4 from J; bases not matched to a gene: 7. This CDR3 is CASSLDGGRQGETQYF. The CDR3 DNA reads as TGTGCCAGCAGCTTAGACGGCGGGAGGCAGGGAGAGACCCAGTACTTC. Based on the CDR3 plus reference TRBV11-3 and TRBJ2-5, the full variable domain is EAGVVQSPRYKIIEKKQPVAFWCNPISGHNTLYWYLQNLGQGPELLIRYENEEAVDDSQLPKDRFSAERLKGVDSTLKIQPAELGDSAVYLCASSLDGGRQGETQYFGPGTRLLVL.

The gene calls are TRBV5-4 and TRBJ2-3, with D maybe TRBD1 (6 bases). There are 16 residues in the CDR3. V gave up 0 bases and J gave up 0 bases, with 11 bases separating them. Looked up from germline, CDR1 is SGHNT and CDR2 is YYREEE (reference sequence). The CDR3, as DNA: TGTGCCAGCAGCTTGGCAGGGGTAGCTAGCACAGATACGCAGTATTTT. It encodes CASSLAGVASTDTQYF.

This chain links TRBV5-5 with TRBJ1-2; possibly TRBD1 for D (5 bases). CDR1 and CDR2 from the germline V gene are SGHKS and YYEKEE (reference sequence). This CDR3 contains 16 residues. The V gene lost 1 base and the J gene lost 8 bases, with 21 bases spanning the gap. The CDR3 is CASSLHGASGGEGYTF. CDR3 in DNA: TGTGCCAGCAGCTTGCACGGGGCGTCGGGGGGAGAGGGCTACACCTTC.

The chain links TRBV5-1 to TRBJ2-4; maybe TRBD2 (6 bases). Germline CDR1 and CDR2: SGHRS and YFSETQ. This CDR3 is built from 14 residues. The V end was cut by 2 bases, the J end by 8 bases, with 14 bases between. CDR3 sequence: CASSFGGGKDIQYF. CDR3 bases: TGCGCCAGCAGCTTTGGTGGGGGGAAGGACATTCAGTACTTC.

The chain links TRBV6-5 to TRBJ2-3, with TRBD1 matching over 9 bases. Germline V gene sequence: CDR1 MNHEY, CDR2 SVGAGI. V was clipped by 4 bases and J by 5 bases; unmatched bases: 4. The CDR3 has 14 residues. For the CDR3, the DNA is TGTGCCAGCAGTTTACAGGGGGCCGAAGATACGCAGTATTTT. Translated, it gives CASSLQGAEDTQYF.

This chain connects TRBV18 to TRBJ2-7, with TRBD1 as a possible D gene (6 bases). The V end was cut by 5 bases, the J end by 0 bases, with 8 bases between. Germline CDR1 KGHSH, CDR2 LQKENI. The CDR3 covers 13 residues. The CDR3 sequence: CASSIRGSYEQYF. CDR3 bases: TGTGCCAGCTCAATCAGGGGCTCCTACGAGCAGTACTTC.

This clone has just one count. The rearrangement uses TRBV18 and TRBJ1-5; the D is unclear. Germline-derived CDR1 and CDR2 are KGHSH and LQKENI. The V gene lost 2 bases and the J gene lost 0 bases, with 5 bases spanning the gap. This CDR3 is built from 14 residues. The CDR3, as DNA: TGTGCCAGCTCACCAACAGTTAGCAATCAGCCCCAGCATTTT. It encodes CASSPTVSNQPQHF.

The V gene is TRBV14, the J gene TRBJ1-6, with 7 bases that match TRBD1. The V gene end was trimmed by 3 bases and the J gene end by 10 bases; junction bases not matched to a gene: 27. Looked up from germline, CDR1 is SGHDN and CDR2 is FVKESK. The CDR3 is made up of 21 amino acids. For the CDR3, the DNA is TGTGCCAGCAGCCACCGGCTTACCGGACTTGGCTTAACAGGGGCACGCTCACCCCTCCACTTT. Its translation: CASSHRLTGLGLTGARSPLHF. The whole variable domain, remainder taken from reference TRBV14 and TRBJ1-6, is EAGVTQFPSHSVIEKGQTVTLRCDPISGHDNLYWYRRVMGKEIKFLLHFVKESKQDESGMPNNRFLAERTGGTYSTLKVQPAELEDSGVYFCASSHRLTGLGLTGARSPLHFGNGTRLTVT.

The V and J genes are TRBV7-9 and TRBJ2-3; no clear D gene. The CDR3 covers 13 residues. The germline CDR1 and CDR2 sequences are SEHNR and FQNEAQ (reference sequence). The V end was cut by 4 bases, the J end by 8 bases, with 13 bases between. The CDR3 coding sequence is TGTGCCAGCAGCTCGAGCACTCCGGGTACGCAGTATTTT. Its protein is CASSSSTPGTQYF.

The J gene is TRBJ2-5, the V gene TRBV28; TRBD1 matches at 8 bases. The CDR3 has 15 amino acids. J gave up 2 bases and V 3 bases, and 5 bases lay outside the gene matches. The germline V gene encodes CDR1 MDHEN and CDR2 SYDVKM. CDR3 in DNA: TGTGCCAGCAGTTTTCAGGGGGCGGTTCAAGAGACCCAGTACTTC. Its translation is CASSFQGAVQETQYF.

This rearrangement joins TRBV5-6 to TRBJ2-1, with TRBD2 identical over 9 bases. J was trimmed by 1 base and V by 0 bases; bases with no gene match: 8. The CDR3 sequence is 18 residues long. Germline CDR1 SGHDT, CDR2 YYEEEE. The CDR3 nucleotides read TGTGCCAGCAGCTTGGCCCATCTAGCGGGAAGTTCCTACAATGAGCAGTTCTTC. Protein sequence: CASSLAHLAGSSYNEQFF.

DNA for the CDR3: TGCGCCAGCAGCTTAAGCGGGAGTGATACCGGGGAGCTGTTTTTT. This gives the protein CASSLSGSDTGELFF. This chain uses TRBV5-1 with TRBJ2-2; 8 bases are a match to TRBD2. Germline V CDR1 and CDR2: SGHRS, YFSETQ. Trimming at V came to 2 bases and at J to 5 bases, leaving 5 bases not matched to a gene. This CDR3 is 15 amino acids long.

A single count supports this clone. The V and J genes are TRBV28 and TRBJ1-6, with 8 bases identical to TRBD1. The V gene's germline CDR1 is MDHEN and CDR2 SYDVKM. J was trimmed by 7 bases and V by 5 bases; bases with no gene match: 13. There are 17 residues in the CDR3. This CDR3 reads CASSGTGLARGNSPLHF. The CDR3 bases are TGTGCCAGCAGTGGGACAGGCCTTGCTCGGGGGAATTCACCCCTCCACTTT.

This clone was detected only a few times. The genes are TRBV4-2 and TRBJ2-1, with TRBD1 as a possible D gene (6 bases). V was pared by 4 bases and J by 6 bases, with 10 bases between. CDR1 is LGHNA and CDR2 is YNFKEQ in the germline V gene. The CDR3 loop spans 13 amino acids. In nucleotides, the CDR3 is TGTGCCAGCAGCCCACAGGGTTCCAATGAGCAGTTCTTC. Residues: CASSPQGSNEQFF.

The V and J genes are TRBV6-5 and TRBJ1-2; D is possibly TRBD1 (6 bases). With 4 bases removed from V and 4 bases from J, the gap between germline ends came to 19 bases. Germline V gene sequence: CDR1 MNHEY, CDR2 SVGAGI. The CDR3 is made up of 16 amino acids. The DNA for the CDR3 is TGTGCCAGCAGTTCGAGTGGCGTAGGGGGTCCCTATGGCTACACCTTC. It codes for CASSSSGVGGPYGYTF.

J is TRBJ2-7 and V is TRBV6-5; 9 bases line up with TRBD2. The V gene end was trimmed by 6 bases and the J gene end by 3 bases; junction bases not matched to a gene: 3. This CDR3 spans 13 amino acids. Germline V gene lookup returns CDR1 MNHEY and CDR2 SVGAGI. CDR3 nucleotide sequence: TGTGCCAGCAGCCGGACTAGCGACTACGAGCAGTACTTC. It yields the protein CASSRTSDYEQYF.

The chain joins TRBV12-3 or TRBV12-4 to TRBJ2-7; D is ambiguous. The V end lost 3 bases, the J end lost 3 bases, and 9 bases lay between the germline ends. The CDR3 is made up of 13 amino acids. CDR3 residues: CASSFAVDYEQYF. CDR3 DNA sequence: TGTGCCAGCAGTTTTGCGGTGGACTACGAGCAGTACTTC.

The chain joins TRBV5-1 to TRBJ2-1, with 13 bases matching TRBD2. Germline CDR1 is SGHRS and CDR2 is YFSETQ. CDR3 size: 15 residues. Germline trimming cut 4 bases from V and 4 bases from J; bases unmatched to any gene: 2. In DNA, the CDR3 is TGCGCCAGCAGCCCGGGACTAGCGGGGTACAATGAGCAGTTCTTC. Amino acid sequence: CASSPGLAGYNEQFF.

The table lists this clone with a count of one. The chain carries TRBV4-2 and TRBJ2-7; weak D call: TRBD2 (6 bases). The CDR3 has 14 amino acids. Per germline, CDR1 LGHNA and CDR2 YNFKEQ. V lost 5 bases to trimming and J lost 4 bases, with 15 bases between them. The CDR3 region is CASSIRDRGYEQYF. The CDR3 DNA reads as TGTGCCAGCAGCATCCGGGACCGGGGGTACGAGCAGTACTTC.